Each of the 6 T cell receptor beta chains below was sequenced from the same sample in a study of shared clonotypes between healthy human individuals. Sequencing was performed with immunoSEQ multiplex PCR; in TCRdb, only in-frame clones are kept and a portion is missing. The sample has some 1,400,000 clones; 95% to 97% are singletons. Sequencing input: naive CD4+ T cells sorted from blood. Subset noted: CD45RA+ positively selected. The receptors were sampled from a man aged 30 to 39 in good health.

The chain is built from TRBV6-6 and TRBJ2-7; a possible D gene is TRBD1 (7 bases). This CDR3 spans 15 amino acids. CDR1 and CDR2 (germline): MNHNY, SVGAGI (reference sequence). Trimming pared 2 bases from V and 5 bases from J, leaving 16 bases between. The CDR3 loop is CASSYAGGLWDEQYF. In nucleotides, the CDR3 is TGTGCCAGCAGTTACGCAGGGGGGCTATGGGACGAGCAGTACTTC.

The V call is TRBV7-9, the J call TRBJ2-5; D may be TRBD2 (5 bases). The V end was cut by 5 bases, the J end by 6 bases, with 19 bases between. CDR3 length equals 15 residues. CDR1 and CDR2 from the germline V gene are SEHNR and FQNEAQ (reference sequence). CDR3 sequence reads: CASSPRPSSSQTQYF. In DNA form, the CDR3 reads TGTGCCAGCAGCCCTCGGCCTAGCTCGAGCCAGACCCAGTACTTC.

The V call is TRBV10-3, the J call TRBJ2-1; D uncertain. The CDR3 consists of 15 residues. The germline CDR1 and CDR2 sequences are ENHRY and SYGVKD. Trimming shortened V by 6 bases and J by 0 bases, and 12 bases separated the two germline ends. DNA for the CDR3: TGTGCCATCAGCCTACCCTCGAGCTCCTACAATGAGCAGTTCTTC. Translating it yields CAISLPSSSYNEQFF.

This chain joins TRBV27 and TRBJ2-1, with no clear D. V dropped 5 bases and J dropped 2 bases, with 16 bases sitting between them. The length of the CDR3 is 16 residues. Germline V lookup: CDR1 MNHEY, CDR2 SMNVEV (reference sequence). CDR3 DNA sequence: TGTGCCAGCAGTCCGAGGCTAAAGTCCACCTACAATGAGCAGTTCTTC. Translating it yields CASSPRLKSTYNEQFF.

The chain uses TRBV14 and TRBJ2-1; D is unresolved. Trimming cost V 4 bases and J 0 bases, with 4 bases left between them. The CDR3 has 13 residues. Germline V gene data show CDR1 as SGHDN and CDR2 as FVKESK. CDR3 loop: CASSLSSYNEQFF. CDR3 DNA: TGTGCCAGCAGCCTGAGCTCCTACAATGAGCAGTTCTTC.

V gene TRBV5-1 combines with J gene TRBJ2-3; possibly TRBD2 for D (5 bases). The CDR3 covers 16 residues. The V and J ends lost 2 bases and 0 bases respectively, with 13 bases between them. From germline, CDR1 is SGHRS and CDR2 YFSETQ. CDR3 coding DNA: TGCGCCAGCAGCTTTTCCAGCGGCTTTAGCACAGATACGCAGTATTTT. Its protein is CASSFSSGFSTDTQYF.